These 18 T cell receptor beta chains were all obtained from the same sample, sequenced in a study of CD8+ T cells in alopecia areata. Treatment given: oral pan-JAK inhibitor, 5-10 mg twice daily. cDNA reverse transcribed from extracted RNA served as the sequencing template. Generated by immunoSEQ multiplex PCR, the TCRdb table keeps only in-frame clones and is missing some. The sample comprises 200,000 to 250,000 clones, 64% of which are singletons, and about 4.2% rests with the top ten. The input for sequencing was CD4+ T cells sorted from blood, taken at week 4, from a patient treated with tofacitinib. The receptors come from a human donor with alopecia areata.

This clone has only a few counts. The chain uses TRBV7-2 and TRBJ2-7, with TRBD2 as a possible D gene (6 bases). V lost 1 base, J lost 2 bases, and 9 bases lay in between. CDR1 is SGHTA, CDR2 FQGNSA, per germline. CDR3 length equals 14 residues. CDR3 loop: CASSLDRLAYEQYF. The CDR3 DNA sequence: TGTGCCAGCAGCTTAGACAGACTAGCCTACGAGCAGTACTTC.

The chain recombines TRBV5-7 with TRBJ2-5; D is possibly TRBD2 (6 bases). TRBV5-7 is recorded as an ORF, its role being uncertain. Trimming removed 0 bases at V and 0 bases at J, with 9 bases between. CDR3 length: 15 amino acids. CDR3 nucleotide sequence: TGTGCCAGCAGCTTGGTAGCGGCAGACCAAGAGACCCAGTACTTC. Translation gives CASSLVAADQETQYF.

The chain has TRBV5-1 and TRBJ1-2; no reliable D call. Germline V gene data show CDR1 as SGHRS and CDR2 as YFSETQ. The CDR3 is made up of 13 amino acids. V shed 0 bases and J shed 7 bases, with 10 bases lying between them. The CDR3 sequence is CASSLAGISGYTF. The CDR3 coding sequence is TGCGCCAGCAGCTTGGCCGGGATATCTGGCTACACCTTC.

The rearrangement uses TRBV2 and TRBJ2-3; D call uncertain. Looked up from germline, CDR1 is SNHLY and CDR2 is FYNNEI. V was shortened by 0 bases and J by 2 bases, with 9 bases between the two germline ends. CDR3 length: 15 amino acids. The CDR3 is CASSEAGSPTDTQYF. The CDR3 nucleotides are TGTGCCAGCAGTGAAGCGGGCTCACCCACAGATACGCAGTATTTT.

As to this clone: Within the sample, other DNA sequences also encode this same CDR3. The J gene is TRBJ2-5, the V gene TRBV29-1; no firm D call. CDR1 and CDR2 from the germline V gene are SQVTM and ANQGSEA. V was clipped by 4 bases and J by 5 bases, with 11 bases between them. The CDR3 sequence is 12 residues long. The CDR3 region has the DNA TGCAGCGTTGTCACTCTGGGGGAGACCCAGTACTTC. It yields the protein CSVVTLGETQYF.

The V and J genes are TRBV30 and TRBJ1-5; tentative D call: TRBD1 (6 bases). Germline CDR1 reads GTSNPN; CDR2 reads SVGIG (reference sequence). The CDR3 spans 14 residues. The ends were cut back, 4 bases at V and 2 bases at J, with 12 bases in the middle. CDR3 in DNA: TGTGCCTGGACTAAACAGGGTGGCAATCAGCCCCAGCATTTT. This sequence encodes CAWTKQGGNQPQHF.

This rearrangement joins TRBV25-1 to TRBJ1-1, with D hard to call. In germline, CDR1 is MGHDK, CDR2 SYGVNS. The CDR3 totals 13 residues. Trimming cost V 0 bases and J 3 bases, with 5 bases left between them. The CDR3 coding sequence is TGTGCCAGCAGTGAATACGCGGACACTGAAGCTTTCTTT. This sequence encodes CASSEYADTEAFF. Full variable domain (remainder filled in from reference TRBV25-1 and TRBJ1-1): EADIYQTPRYLVIGTGKKITLECSQTMGHDKMYWYQQDPGMELHLIHYSYGVNSTEKGDLSSESTVSRIRTEHFPLTLESARPSHTSQYLCASSEYADTEAFFGQGTRLTVV.

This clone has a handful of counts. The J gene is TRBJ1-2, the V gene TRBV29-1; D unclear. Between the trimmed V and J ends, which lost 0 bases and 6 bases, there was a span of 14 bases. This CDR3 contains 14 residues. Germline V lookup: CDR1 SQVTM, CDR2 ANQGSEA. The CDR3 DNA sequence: TGCAGCGTTGAAGATCTTCACAGAAAGAATGGCTACACCTTC. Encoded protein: CSVEDLHRKNGYTF.

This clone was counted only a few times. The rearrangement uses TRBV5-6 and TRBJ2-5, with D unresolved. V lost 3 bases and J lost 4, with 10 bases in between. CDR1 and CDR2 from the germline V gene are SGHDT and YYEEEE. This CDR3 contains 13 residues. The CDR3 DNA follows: TGTGCCAGCAGCTCCGAGATCGGAGAGACCCAGTACTTC. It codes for CASSSEIGETQYF.

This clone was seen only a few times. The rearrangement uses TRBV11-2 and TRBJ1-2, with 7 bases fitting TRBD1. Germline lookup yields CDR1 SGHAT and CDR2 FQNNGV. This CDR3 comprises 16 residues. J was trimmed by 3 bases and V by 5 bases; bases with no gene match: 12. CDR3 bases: TGTGCCAGCAGCCGGGAGGGCCGGGACAGTGACTATGGCTACACCTTC. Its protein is CASSREGRDSDYGYTF.

The CDR3 is CAWDMPPREQYF. CDR3 sequence (DNA): TGTGCCTGGGACATGCCACCGAGGGAGCAGTACTTC. V usage is TRBV30 and J usage is TRBJ2-7; no reliable D call. V lost 5 bases to trimming and J lost 7 bases, with 15 bases between them. CDR3 size: 12 residues. The germline V gene has CDR1 GTSNPN and CDR2 SVGIG (reference sequence).

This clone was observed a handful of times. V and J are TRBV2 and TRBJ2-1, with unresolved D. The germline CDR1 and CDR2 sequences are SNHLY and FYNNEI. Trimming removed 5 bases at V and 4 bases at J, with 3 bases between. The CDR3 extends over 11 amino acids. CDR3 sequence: CASSQYNEQFF. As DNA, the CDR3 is TGTGCCAGCAGTCAGTACAATGAGCAGTTCTTC.

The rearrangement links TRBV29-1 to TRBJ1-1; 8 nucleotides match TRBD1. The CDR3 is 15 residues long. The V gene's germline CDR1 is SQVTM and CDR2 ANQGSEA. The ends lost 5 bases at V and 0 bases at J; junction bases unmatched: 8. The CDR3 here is CSVTAGGSLNTEAFF. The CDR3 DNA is TGCAGCGTTACAGCAGGGGGCTCTTTGAACACTGAAGCTTTCTTT. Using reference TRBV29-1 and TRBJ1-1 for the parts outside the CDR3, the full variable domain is SAVISQKPSRDICQRGTSLTIQCQVDSQVTMMFWYRQQPGQSLTLIATANQGSEATYESGFVIDKFPISRPNLTFSTLTVSNMSPEDSSIYLCSVTAGGSLNTEAFFGQGTRLTVV.

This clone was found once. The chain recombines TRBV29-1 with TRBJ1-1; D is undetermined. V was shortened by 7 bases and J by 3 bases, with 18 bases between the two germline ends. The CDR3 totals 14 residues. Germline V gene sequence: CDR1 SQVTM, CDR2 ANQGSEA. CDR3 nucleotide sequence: TGCAGCGCACTGAGGTGGCAGTCTGACACTGAAGCTTTCTTT. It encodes CSALRWQSDTEAFF.

The CDR3 is CSTSTGTNYGYTF. The CDR3 nucleotides read TGCAGCACCTCGACAGGGACTAACTATGGCTACACCTTC. V usage is TRBV29-1 and J usage is TRBJ1-2; 7 nucleotides align to TRBD1. This CDR3 is built from 13 residues. Germline-derived CDR1 and CDR2 are SQVTM and ANQGSEA. The V segment lost 8 bases and the J segment 0 bases; nucleotides outside the gene matches: 6.

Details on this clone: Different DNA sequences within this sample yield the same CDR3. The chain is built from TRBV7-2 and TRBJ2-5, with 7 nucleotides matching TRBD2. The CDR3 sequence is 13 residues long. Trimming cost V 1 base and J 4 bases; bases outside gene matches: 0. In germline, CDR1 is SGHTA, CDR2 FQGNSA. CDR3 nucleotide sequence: TGTGCCAGCAGCTTAGGGACTAGAGAGACCCAGTACTTC. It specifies CASSLGTRETQYF.

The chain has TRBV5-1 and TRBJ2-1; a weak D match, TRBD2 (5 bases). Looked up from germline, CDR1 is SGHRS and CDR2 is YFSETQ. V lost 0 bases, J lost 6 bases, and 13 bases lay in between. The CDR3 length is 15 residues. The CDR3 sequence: CASSLESGFPNEQFF. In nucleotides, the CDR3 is TGCGCCAGCAGCTTGGAAAGCGGATTCCCCAATGAGCAGTTCTTC. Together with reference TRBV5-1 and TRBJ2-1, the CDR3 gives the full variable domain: KAGVTQTPRYLIKTRGQQVTLSCSPISGHRSVSWYQQTPGQGLQFLFEYFSETQRNKGNFPGRFSGRQFSNSRSEMNVSTLELGDSALYLCASSLESGFPNEQFFGPGTRLTVL.

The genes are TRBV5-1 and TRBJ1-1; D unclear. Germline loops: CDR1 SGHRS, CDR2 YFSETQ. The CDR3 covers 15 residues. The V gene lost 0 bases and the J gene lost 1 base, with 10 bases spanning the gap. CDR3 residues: CASSLDDPGNTEAFF. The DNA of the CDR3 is TGCGCCAGCAGCTTGGACGACCCGGGGAACACTGAAGCTTTCTTT.